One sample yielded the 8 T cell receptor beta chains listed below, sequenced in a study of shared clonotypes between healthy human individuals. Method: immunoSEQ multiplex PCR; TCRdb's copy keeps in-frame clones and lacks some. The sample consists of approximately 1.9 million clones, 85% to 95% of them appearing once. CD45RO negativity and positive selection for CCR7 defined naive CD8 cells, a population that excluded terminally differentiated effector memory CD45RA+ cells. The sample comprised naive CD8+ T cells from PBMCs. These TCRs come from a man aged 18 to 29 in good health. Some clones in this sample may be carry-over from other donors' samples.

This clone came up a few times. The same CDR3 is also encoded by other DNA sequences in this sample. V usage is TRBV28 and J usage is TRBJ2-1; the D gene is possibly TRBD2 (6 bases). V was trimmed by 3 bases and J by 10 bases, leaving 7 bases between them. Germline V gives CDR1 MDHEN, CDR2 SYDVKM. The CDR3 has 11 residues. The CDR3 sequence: CASSFSGEQFF. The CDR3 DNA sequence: TGTGCCAGCAGTTTCAGCGGGGAGCAGTTCTTC.

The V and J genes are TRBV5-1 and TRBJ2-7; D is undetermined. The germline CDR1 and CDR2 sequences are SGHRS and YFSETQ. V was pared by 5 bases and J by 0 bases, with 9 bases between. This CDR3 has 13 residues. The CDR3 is CASRGMFSYEQYF. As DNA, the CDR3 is TGCGCCAGCAGAGGAATGTTCTCCTACGAGCAGTACTTC.

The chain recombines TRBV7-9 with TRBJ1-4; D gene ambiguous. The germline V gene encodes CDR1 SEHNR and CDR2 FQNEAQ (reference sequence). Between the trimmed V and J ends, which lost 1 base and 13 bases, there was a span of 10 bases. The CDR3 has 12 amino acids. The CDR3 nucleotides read TGTGCCAGCAGCTTAGGAAGCGGCGCACTGTTTTTT. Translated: CASSLGSGALFF.

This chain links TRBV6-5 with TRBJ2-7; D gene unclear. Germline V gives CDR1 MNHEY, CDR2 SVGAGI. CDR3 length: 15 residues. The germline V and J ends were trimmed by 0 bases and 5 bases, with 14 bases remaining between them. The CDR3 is CASSYSPGLSHEQYF. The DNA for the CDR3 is TGTGCCAGCAGTTACTCGCCAGGCCTGTCCCACGAGCAGTACTTC.

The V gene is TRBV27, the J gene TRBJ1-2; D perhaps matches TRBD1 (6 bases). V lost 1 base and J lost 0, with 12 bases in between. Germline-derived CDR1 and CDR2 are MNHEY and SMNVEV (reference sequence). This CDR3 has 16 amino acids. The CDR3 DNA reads TGTGCCAGCAGTTTATTCCGGGACATCCCTAACTATGGCTACACCTTC. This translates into CASSLFRDIPNYGYTF.

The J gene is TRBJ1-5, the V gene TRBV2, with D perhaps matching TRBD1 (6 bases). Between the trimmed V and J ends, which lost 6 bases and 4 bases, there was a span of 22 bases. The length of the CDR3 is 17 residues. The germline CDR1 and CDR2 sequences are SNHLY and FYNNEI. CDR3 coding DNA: TGTGCCAGCAGGGTTGAAGAGACAGGATCGAGTAATCAGCCCCAGCATTTT. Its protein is CASRVEETGSSNQPQHF.

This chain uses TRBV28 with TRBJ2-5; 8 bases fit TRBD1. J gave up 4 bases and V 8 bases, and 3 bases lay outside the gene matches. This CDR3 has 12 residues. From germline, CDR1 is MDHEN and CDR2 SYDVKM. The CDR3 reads CASGDRGETQYF. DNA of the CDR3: TGTGCCAGCGGAGACAGGGGAGAGACCCAGTACTTC.

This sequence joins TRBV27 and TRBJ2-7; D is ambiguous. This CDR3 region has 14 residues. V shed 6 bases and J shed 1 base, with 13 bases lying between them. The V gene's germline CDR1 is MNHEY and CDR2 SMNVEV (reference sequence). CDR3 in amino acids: CASRVGLPSYEQYF. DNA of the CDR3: TGTGCCAGCAGAGTGGGGTTACCGTCCTACGAGCAGTACTTC.